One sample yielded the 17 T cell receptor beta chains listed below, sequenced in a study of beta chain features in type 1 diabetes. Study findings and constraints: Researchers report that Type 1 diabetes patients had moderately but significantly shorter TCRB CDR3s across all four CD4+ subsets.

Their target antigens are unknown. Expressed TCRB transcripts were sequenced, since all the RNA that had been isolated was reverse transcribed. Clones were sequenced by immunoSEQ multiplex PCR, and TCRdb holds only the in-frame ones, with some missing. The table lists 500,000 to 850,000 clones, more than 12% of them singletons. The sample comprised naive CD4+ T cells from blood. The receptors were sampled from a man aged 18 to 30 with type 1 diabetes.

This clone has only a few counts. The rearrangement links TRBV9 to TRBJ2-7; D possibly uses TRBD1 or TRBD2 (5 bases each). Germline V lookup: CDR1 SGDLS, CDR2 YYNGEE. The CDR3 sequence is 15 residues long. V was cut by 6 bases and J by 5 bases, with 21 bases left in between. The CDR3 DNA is TGTGCCAGCAACTCTTATCATTCCGGGACGGACGAGCAGTACTTC. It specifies CASNSYHSGTDEQYF. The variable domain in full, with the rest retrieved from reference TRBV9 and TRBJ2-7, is DSGVTQTPKHLITATGQRVTLRCSPRSGDLSVYWYQQSLDQGLQFLIQYYNGEERAKGNILERFSAQQFPDLHSELNLSSLELGDSALYFCASNSYHSGTDEQYFGPGTRLTVT.

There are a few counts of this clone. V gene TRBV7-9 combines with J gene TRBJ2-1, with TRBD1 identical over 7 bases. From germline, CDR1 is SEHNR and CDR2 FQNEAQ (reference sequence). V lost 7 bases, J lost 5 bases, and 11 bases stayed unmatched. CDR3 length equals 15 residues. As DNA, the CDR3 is TGTGCCAGCATTCAAGAGGGGACAGTCCACAATGAGCAGTTCTTC. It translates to CASIQEGTVHNEQFF.

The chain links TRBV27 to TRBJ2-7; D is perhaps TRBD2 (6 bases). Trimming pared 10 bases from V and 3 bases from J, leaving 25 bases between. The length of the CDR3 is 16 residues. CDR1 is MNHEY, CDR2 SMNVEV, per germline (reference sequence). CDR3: CAINRTIRSDYYEQYF. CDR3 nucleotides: TGTGCCATCAATAGGACTATCCGCTCGGATTACTACGAGCAGTACTTC.

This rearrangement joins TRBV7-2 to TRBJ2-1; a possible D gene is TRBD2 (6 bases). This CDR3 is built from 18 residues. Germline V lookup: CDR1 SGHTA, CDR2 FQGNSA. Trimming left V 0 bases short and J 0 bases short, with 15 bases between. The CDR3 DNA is TGTGCCAGCAGCTTAGCCCCTGGGGCGGGATCCTCCTACAATGAGCAGTTCTTC. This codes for CASSLAPGAGSSYNEQFF.

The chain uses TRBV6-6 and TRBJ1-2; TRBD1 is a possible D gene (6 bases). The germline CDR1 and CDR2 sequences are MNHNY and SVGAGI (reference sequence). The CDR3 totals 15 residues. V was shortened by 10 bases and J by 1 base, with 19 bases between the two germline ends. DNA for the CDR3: TGTGCCACCCTCTTGGACAGCCGAATTAACTATGGCTACACCTTC. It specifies CATLLDSRINYGYTF.

CDR3 amino acids: CASSTQGASYEQYF. DNA of the CDR3: TGTGCCAGCAGTACACAGGGGGCCTCCTACGAGCAGTACTTC. V usage is TRBV27 and J usage is TRBJ2-7; 9 positions match TRBD1. V was clipped by 5 bases and J by 0 bases; unmatched bases: 2. The germline CDR1 and CDR2 sequences are MNHEY and SMNVEV (reference sequence). The CDR3 runs 14 residues.

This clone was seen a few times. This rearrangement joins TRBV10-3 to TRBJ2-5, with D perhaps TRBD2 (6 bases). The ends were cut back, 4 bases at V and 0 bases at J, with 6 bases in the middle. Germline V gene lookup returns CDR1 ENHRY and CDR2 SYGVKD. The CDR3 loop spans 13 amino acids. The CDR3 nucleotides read TGTGCCATCAGTGGGACTAACCAAGAGACCCAGTACTTC. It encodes CAISGTNQETQYF.

In DNA, the CDR3 is TGTGCCAGCAGTGCCCCGGGGGGTTCCCCCACAGATACGCAGTATTTT. Translating it yields CASSAPGGSPTDTQYF. V is TRBV6-1 and J is TRBJ2-3, with 7 positions matching TRBD2. The CDR3 is made up of 16 amino acids. Germline-derived CDR1 and CDR2 are MNHNS and SASEGT. The J segment lost 2 bases and the V segment lost 4 bases, leaving 9 bases of the junction unmatched.

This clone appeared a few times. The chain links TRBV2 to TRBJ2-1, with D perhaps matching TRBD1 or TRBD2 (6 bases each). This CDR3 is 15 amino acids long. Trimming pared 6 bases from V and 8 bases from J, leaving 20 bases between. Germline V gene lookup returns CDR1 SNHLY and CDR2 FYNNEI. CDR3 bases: TGTGCCAGCAGCGTTGGCGGCAGGGGAGGATATGAGCAGTTCTTC. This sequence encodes CASSVGGRGGYEQFF.

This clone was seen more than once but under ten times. CDR3 sequence (DNA): TGTGCCTGGAGTGATACAGGGACAGGGAACTATGGCTACACCTTC. Translating it yields CAWSDTGTGNYGYTF. This sequence joins TRBV30 and TRBJ1-2; the match to TRBD1 covers 9 bases. V lost 1 base, J lost 2 bases, and 5 bases stayed unmatched. Germline CDR1 and CDR2: GTSNPN and SVGIG (reference sequence). This CDR3 is 15 amino acids long.

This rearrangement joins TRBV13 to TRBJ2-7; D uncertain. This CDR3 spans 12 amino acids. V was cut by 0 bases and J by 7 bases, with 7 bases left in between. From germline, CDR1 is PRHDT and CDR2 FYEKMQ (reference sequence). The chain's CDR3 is CASSLGAGEQYF. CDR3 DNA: TGTGCCAGCAGCTTAGGGGCTGGGGAGCAGTACTTC.

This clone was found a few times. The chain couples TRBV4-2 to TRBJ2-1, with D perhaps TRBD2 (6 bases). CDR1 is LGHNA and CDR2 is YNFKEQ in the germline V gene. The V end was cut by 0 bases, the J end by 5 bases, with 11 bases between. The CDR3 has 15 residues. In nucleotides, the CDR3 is TGTGCCAGCAGCCAAGATCAGGACTACAACAATGAGCAGTTCTTC. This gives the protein CASSQDQDYNNEQFF.

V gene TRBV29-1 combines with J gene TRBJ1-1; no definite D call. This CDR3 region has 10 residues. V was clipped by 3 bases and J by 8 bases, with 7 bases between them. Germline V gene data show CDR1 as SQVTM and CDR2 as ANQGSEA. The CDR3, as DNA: TGCAGCGTTGATTGGCTAGAAGCTTTCTTT. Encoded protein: CSVDWLEAFF.

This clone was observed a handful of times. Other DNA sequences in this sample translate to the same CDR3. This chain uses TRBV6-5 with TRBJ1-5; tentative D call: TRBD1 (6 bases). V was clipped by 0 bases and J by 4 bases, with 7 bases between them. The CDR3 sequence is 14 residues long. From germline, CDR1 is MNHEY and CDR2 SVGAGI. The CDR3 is CASSYSRGNQPQHF. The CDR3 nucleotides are TGTGCCAGCAGTTACTCGAGGGGGAATCAGCCCCAGCATTTT.

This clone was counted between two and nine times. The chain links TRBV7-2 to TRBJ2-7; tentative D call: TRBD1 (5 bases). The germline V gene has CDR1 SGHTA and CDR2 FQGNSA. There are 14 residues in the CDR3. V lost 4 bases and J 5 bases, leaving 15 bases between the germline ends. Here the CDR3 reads CASSYSTVSHEQYF. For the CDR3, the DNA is TGTGCCAGCAGCTATTCGACAGTCTCGCACGAGCAGTACTTC.

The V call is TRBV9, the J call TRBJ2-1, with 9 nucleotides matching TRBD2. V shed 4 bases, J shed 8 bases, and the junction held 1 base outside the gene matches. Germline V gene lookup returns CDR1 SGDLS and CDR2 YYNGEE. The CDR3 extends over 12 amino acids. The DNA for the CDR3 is TGTGCCAGCAGCAGCGGGAGGTATGAGCAGTTCTTC. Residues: CASSSGRYEQFF.

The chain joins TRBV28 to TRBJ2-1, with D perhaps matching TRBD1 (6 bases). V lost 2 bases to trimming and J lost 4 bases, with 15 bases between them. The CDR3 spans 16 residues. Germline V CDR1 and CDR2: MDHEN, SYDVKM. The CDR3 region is CASSLVSQGRYNEQFF. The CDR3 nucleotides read TGTGCCAGCAGTTTAGTTTCACAGGGACGATACAATGAGCAGTTCTTC.